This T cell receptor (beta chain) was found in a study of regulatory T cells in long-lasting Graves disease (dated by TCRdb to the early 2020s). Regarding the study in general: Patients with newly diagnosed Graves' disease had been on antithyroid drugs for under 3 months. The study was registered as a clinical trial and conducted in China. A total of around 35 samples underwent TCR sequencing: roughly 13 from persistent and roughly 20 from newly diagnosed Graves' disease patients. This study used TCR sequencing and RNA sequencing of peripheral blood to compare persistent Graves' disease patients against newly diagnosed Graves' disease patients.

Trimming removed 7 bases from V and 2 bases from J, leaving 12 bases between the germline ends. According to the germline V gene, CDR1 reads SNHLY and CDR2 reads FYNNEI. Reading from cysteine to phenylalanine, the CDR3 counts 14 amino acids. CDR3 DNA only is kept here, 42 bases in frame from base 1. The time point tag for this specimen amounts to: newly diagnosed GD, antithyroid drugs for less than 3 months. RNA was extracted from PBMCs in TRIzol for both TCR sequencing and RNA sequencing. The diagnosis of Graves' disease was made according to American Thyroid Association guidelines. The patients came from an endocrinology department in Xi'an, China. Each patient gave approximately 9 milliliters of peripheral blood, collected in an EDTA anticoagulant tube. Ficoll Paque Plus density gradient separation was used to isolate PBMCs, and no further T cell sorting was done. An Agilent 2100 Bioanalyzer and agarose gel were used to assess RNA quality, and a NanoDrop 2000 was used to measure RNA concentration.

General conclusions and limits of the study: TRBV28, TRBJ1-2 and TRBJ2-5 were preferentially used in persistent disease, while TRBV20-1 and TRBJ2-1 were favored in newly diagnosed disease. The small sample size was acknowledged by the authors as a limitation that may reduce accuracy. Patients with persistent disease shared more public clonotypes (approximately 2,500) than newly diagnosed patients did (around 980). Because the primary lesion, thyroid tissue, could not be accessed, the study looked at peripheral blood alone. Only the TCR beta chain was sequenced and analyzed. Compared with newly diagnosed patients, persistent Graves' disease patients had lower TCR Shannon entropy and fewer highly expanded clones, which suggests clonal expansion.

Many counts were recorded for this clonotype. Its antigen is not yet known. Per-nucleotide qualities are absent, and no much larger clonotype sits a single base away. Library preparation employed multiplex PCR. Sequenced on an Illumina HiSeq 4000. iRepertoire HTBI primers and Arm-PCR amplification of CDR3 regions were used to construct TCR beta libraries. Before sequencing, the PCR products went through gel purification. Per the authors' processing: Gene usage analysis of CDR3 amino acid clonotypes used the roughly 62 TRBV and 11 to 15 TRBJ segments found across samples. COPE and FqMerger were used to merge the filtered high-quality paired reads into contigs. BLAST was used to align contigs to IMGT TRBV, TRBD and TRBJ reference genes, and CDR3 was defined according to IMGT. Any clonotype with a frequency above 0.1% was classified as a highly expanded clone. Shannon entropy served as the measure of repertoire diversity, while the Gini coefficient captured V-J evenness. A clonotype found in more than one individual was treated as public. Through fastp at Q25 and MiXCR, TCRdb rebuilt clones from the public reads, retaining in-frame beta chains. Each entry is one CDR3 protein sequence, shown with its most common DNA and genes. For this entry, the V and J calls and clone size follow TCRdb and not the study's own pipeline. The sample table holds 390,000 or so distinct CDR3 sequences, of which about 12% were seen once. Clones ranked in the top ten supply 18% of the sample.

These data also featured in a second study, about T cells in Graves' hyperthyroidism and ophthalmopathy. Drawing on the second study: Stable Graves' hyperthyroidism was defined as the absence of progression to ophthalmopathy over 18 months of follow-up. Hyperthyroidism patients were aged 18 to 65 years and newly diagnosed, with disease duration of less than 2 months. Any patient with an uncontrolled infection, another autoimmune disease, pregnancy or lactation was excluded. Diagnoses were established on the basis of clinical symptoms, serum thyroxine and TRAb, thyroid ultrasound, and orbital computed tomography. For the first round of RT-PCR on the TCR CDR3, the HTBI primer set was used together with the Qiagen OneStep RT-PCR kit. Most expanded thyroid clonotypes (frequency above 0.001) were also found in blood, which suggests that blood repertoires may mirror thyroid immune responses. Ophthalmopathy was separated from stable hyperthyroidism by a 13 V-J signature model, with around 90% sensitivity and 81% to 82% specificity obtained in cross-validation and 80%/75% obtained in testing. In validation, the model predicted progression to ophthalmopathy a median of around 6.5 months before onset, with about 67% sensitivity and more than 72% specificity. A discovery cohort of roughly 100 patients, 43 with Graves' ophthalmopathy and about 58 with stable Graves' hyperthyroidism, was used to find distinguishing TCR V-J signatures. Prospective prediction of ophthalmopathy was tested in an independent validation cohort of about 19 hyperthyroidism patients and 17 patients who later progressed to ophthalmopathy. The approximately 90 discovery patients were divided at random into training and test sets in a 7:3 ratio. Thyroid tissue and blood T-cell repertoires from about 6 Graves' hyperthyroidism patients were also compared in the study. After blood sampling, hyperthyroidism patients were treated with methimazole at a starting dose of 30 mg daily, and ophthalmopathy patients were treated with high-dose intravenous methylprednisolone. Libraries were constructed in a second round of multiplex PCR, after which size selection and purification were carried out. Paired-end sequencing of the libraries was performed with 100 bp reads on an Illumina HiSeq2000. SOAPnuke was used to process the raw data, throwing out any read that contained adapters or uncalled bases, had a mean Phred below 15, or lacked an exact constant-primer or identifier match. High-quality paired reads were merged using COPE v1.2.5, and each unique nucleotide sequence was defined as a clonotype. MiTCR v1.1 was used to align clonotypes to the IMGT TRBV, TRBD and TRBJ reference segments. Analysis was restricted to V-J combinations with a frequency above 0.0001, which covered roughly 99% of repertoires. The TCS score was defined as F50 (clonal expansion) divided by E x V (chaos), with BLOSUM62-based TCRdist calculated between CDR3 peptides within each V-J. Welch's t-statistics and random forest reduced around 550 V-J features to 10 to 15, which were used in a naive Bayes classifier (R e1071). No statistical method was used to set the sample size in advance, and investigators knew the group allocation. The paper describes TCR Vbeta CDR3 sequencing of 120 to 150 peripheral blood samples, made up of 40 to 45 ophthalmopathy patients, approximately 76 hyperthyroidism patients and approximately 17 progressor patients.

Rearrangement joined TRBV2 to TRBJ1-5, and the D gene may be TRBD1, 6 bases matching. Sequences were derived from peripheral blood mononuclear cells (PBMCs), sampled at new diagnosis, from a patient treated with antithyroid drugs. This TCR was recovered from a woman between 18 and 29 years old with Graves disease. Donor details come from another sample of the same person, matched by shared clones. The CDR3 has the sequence CASTETGGNQPQHF. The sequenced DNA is TGTGCCAGCACCGAGACAGGAGGCAATCAGCCCCAGCATTTT.